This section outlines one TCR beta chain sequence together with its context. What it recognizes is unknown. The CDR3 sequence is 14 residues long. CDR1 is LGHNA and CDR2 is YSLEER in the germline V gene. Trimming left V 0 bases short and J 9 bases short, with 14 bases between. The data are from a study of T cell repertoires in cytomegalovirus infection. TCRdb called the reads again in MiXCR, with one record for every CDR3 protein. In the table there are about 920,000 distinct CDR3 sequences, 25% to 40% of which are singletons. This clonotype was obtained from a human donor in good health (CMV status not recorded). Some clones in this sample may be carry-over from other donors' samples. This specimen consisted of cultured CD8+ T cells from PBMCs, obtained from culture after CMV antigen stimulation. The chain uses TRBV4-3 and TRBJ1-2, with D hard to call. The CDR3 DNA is TGCGCCAGCAGCCAAGATAAAGGTTCGGAGAGCTACACCTTC. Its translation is CASSQDKGSESYTF.